This TCR beta chain is drawn from a study of post-analysis software for immune sequencing data. Study context: Recorded subtypes: relapsing-remitting, secondary progressive, progressive-relapsing; some patients unannotated. The study's findings and limits: Patients had higher frequencies than controls of four to six TRBV segments, including TRBV5-6, TRBV5-1 and TRBV20-1. Samples made in the same batch grouped tightly together by F measure. Normalized Chao1 diversity in multiple sclerosis patients fell significantly below that of controls.

CDR3 length: 13 amino acids. The ends were cut back, 11 bases at V and 5 bases at J, with 19 bases in the middle. TCR beta cDNA libraries had unique molecular identifiers. T cells, about 0.95 to 11 million of them, yielded hundreds of thousands of cDNA molecules. MiXCR was run by TCRdb on the PCR reads, yielding one entry per CDR3 protein. The data contain a few hundred thousand distinct CDR3 sequences, less than 40% of them singletons. This clonotype turned up a few times. Its antigen is as yet unknown. What was sequenced was blood. The source is a girl aged 10 to 17 with multiple sclerosis. The chain recombines TRBV12-3 or TRBV12-4 with TRBJ2-7, with D maybe TRBD2 (6 bases). CDR3 amino acids: CASRRGNVDEQYF. The CDR3 nucleotides are TGTGCCTCACGACGCGGGAACGTGGACGAGCAGTACTTC.